This T cell receptor beta chain was sequenced during a study of post-analysis software for immune sequencing data. Notes on the study in general: The five TRBV segments detected at higher frequency in patients than in controls included TRBV5-6, TRBV5-1 and TRBV20-1. Normalized Chao1 diversity was significantly reduced in patients versus controls.

The CDR3 consists of 11 residues. After removal of 6 bases from V and 12 bases from J, the junction contained 8 bases not matched to a gene. Germline loops: CDR1 SQVTM, CDR2 ANQGSEA. Note on this clonotype: As yet, its antigen is unknown.

TCR beta cDNA libraries included unique molecular identifiers. T cells, about 0.85 to 11 million of them, yielded some 510,000 cDNA molecules. Via MiXCR, TCRdb re-called the PCR reads, giving one row per CDR3 protein. This table has hundreds of thousands of distinct CDR3 sequences, over 45% appearing once. The sequenced material came from blood. The source is a girl aged 2-10 years with multiple sclerosis. The gene calls are TRBV29-1 and TRBJ2-1; 7 nucleotides agree with TRBD1. CDR3 region: CSVKTGWRQFF. The CDR3 bases are TGCAGCGTAAAGACAGGGTGGCGGCAGTTCTTC.